This T cell receptor beta chain is drawn from a study of T cells in Graves' hyperthyroidism and ophthalmopathy (dated by TCRdb to 2018 to 2020). About the full investigation: Peripheral blood samples were taken at initial diagnosis, before any treatment was given. TCR V-J signatures able to tell the groups apart were searched for in a discovery cohort of some 97 patients, of whom over 40 had Graves' ophthalmopathy and around 58 had stable Graves' hyperthyroidism. Prospective prediction of ophthalmopathy was tested in an independent validation cohort consisting of roughly 20 hyperthyroidism patients and 15 to 17 patients who later progressed to ophthalmopathy. The 100 or so discovery patients were randomly split 7:3 into training and test sets. In addition, the study compared T-cell repertoires in thyroid tissue and in blood from six Graves' hyperthyroidism patients. After sampling, hyperthyroidism patients received methimazole starting at 30 mg daily, and ophthalmopathy patients received high-dose intravenous methylprednisolone. According to the paper, TCR Vbeta CDR3 sequencing was carried out on over 130 peripheral blood samples, which came from fewer than 50 ophthalmopathy, under 85 hyperthyroidism and roughly 17 progressor patients.

Broad study findings and their caveats: Most expanded thyroid clonotypes (frequency above 0.001) were also found in blood, which suggests that blood repertoires may mirror thyroid immune responses. In validation, the model predicted progression to ophthalmopathy with approximately 70% sensitivity and 72.22% specificity, a median of 6.5 months before onset. No statistical method was used to fix the sample size in advance, and group allocation was not hidden from the investigators. In cross-validation, a model built on a 13 V-J signature told ophthalmopathy apart from stable hyperthyroidism with 85% to 90% sensitivity and about 81% specificity, and in testing the same model reached 80%/75%.

The CDR3 numbers 18 residues from cysteine through phenylalanine. The only DNA kept is the CDR3, 54 bases in frame from the first base. From the germline V gene (reference sequence), CDR1 is SGHKS and CDR2 is YYEKEE. V and J are trimmed by 0 bases and 6 bases, and the gene matches miss 10 bases of the junction. The TCR beta CDR3 regions were amplified from RNA transcripts. A first-round RT-PCR of the TCR CDR3 used the HTBI primer set with the Qiagen OneStep RT-PCR kit. Libraries were constructed in a second round of multiplex PCR, after which size selection and purification were carried out. The libraries were sequenced on an Illumina HiSeq2000 using paired-end 100 bp reads. On the authors' methods: SOAPnuke was used to process the raw data, removing reads that contained adapters or uncalled bases, had a mean Phred below 15, or lacked an exact match to the constant primer or identifier. COPE v1.2.5 was used to merge high-quality paired reads, and clonotypes were defined as unique nucleotide sequences. MiTCR v1.1 was used to align the clonotypes against IMGT TRBV, TRBD and TRBJ reference segments. The analysis included only V-J combinations with a frequency above 0.0001, which together covered 99.2% of the repertoires. The TCS score was defined as F50 (clonal expansion) divided by E x V (chaos), with BLOSUM62-based TCRdist calculated between CDR3 peptides within each V-J. Welch's t-statistics and random forest reduced 450 to 600 V-J features to around 14, which were used in a naive Bayes classifier (R e1071). Starting from the raw public reads, TCRdb applied fastp trimming at Q25, assembled clones with MiXCR and retained in-frame beta chains. Duplicate CDR3 protein sequences are folded into a single record with the most common DNA and genes. Here the V and J calls rest on TCRdb's processing, not on the authors' analysis. The sample profile shows 350,000 to 450,000 distinct CDR3 sequences; over 12% of them were found once. Of the sample, around 27% falls within the top ten clones.

This clonotype was recorded only once. It lacks a known antigen. Per-nucleotide qualities are absent, and no much larger clonotype sits a single base away. A single read makes a weak case. Ophthalmopathy patients had moderately to severely active disease, with a Clinical Activity Score of 3 or more, a NOSPECS grade of 4 or more, and a disease duration of less than 3 months. The study excluded patients with uncontrolled infections, other autoimmune diseases, pregnancy or lactation. Diagnoses were established on the basis of clinical symptoms, serum thyroxine and TRAb, thyroid ultrasound, and orbital computed tomography. PBMCs were isolated from around 10 ml of fresh peripheral blood by Ficoll-Paque density gradient centrifugation. Trizol reagent was used to extract total RNA, and RNA quality was then checked on an Agilent 2100 Bioanalyzer.

The chain was built from TRBV5-5 and TRBJ2-5, with 14 bases in between that match TRBD2. The material sequenced was blood. The TCR was taken from a man aged 50 to 59 with Graves' ophthalmopathy. The CDR3 protein sequence reads: CASSLETGTSGSLKTQYF. The DNA sequence is as follows: TGTGCCAGCAGCTTGGAAACCGGGACTAGCGGGAGTCTAAAGACCCAGTACTTC.